Below, one T cell receptor beta chain is given with its context. Trimming took off 2 bases at V and 10 bases at J, with 11 bases between the two ends. The CDR3 covers 12 residues. CDR1 and CDR2 from the germline V gene are SGHVS and FQNEAQ. The authors' processing: From reference gene primer amplification, estimates of nucleated cell counts were derived. Assay used: immunoSEQ multiplex PCR; TCRdb lists only in-frame clones, some missing. The DNA was the basis for D and trimming; V, J and clone size are from that table. In the table there are some 250,000 clones, about nine tenths of which are singletons. The entry originates in a study of blood T cell repertoires in COVID-19.

The sequence was collected from a man aged 55 to 70 who had recovered from COVID-19. The sample comprised peripheral blood. The chain couples TRBV7-8 to TRBJ1-1; D may be TRBD1 (5 bases). As DNA, the CDR3 is TGTGCCAGCAGCTTATTTCCGGGGGTAGCTTTCTTT. Translated: CASSLFPGVAFF.